This TCR beta chain is drawn from a study of blood T cells in healthy people across ages. Primed by a sample-barcoded 5' primer and a J-beta primer mix, a second PCR proceeded for 7 to 11 cycles. TCRdb used MiXCR to reprocess the 5' RACE reads, holding one entry per CDR3 protein. The sample includes about 940,000 distinct CDR3 sequences, around 46% seen only once; the top ten take roughly 12%. Per germline, CDR1 MRHNA and CDR2 SNTAGT. Trimming removed 5 bases at V and 7 bases at J, with 15 bases between. The CDR3 sequence is 14 residues long. Comments on this clonotype: No antigen is known for it.

Peripheral blood from each donor was collected in a volume of about 9.9 milliliters. Per individual sample, total RNA of at least 5 micrograms was extracted. Study conclusions and caveats: Relative to aged donors, long-lived donors carried more naive CD4+ cells and displayed higher diversity. Researchers report that TCR beta diversity correlated strongly with naive T cell percentage.

The rearrangement links TRBV6-4 to TRBJ2-1, with TRBD1 as a possible D gene (5 bases). This sequence was found in a man aged 30 to 39 in good health. The sample comprised blood. The CDR3 DNA reads TGTGCCAGCAGTCTCCAGGGCGACTTGAATGAGCAGTTCTTC. Protein sequence: CASSLQGDLNEQFF.